Presented here are 8 T cell receptor beta chains from one specimen sequenced in a study of shared clonotypes between healthy human individuals. In the naive CD8 group, cells lacked CD45RO and were positively selected for CCR7, so terminally differentiated effector memory CD45RA+ cells were left out. Generated by immunoSEQ multiplex PCR, the TCRdb table keeps only in-frame clones and is missing some. The data show fewer than 800,000 clones, with around 92% seen just once and about a quarter held by the top ten. Material for sequencing was naive CD8+ T cells sorted from blood. Receptors originate from a man aged 25-40 years in good health.

This chain joins TRBV19 and TRBJ2-7; 12 nucleotides agree with TRBD1. This CDR3 region has 15 residues. V lost 1 base, J lost 5 bases, and 3 bases stayed unmatched. Per germline, CDR1 LNHDA and CDR2 SQIVND (reference sequence). The CDR3 region is CASSIVGTGGDEQYF. The DNA of the CDR3 is TGTGCCAGTAGTATAGTAGGGACAGGGGGCGACGAGCAGTACTTC.

The V gene is TRBV5-1, the J gene TRBJ1-1, with D maybe TRBD1 (5 bases). Deletions cut 1 base from V and 3 bases from J, with 13 bases between. The V gene's germline CDR1 is SGHRS and CDR2 YFSETQ. This CDR3 has 15 amino acids. In nucleotides, the CDR3 is TGCGCCAGCAGCTTGTATGACAGCCAACACACTGAAGCTTTCTTT. This codes for CASSLYDSQHTEAFF. The complete variable domain, with remaining parts taken from reference TRBV5-1 and TRBJ1-1, reads KAGVTQTPRYLIKTRGQQVTLSCSPISGHRSVSWYQQTPGQGLQFLFEYFSETQRNKGNFPGRFSGRQFSNSRSEMNVSTLELGDSALYLCASSLYDSQHTEAFFGQGTRLTVV.

V gene TRBV19 combines with J gene TRBJ2-1; D is possibly TRBD2 (6 bases). The V and J ends lost 8 bases and 12 bases respectively, with 14 bases between them. The CDR3 contains 11 residues. The germline V gene has CDR1 LNHDA and CDR2 SQIVND (reference sequence). Written as DNA, the CDR3 is TGTGCCAGTTCCCTTCACGGGGGGCAGTTCTTC. Residues: CASSLHGGQFF.

This chain links TRBV13 with TRBJ1-1; no clear D gene. The CDR3 contains 13 residues. V lost 1 base and J lost 0, with 3 bases in between. Germline assignment: CDR1 PRHDT and CDR2 FYEKMQ (reference sequence). The DNA for the CDR3 is TGTGCCAGCAGCTTAGAGATGAACACTGAAGCTTTCTTT. Encoded protein: CASSLEMNTEAFF.

The chain recombines TRBV9 with TRBJ2-7; 7 nucleotides agree with TRBD1. This CDR3 has 12 residues. V lost 3 bases, J lost 6 bases, and 3 bases stayed unmatched. CDR1 SGDLS and CDR2 YYNGEE come from the germline V gene. Written as DNA, the CDR3 is TGTGCCAGCAGCGACACAGGGGTCGAGCAGTACTTC. Translating it yields CASSDTGVEQYF.

The rearrangement links TRBV28 to TRBJ1-5; 7 positions agree with TRBD1. This CDR3 has 17 amino acids. V trimming: 8 bases; J trimming: 1 base; junction bases outside the gene matches: 14. Germline CDR1 MDHEN, CDR2 SYDVKM. CDR3 residues: CASLDRAGRGSNQPQHF. The CDR3, as DNA: TGTGCCAGCCTCGACAGGGCTGGTAGAGGAAGCAATCAGCCCCAGCATTTT.

This clone was seen more than once but under ten times. The chain's CDR3 is CASPGTGFYGYTF. The CDR3 DNA is TGTGCCAGTCCCGGGACTGGCTTTTATGGCTACACCTTC. The chain links TRBV2 to TRBJ1-2; perhaps TRBD1 as D (5 bases). This CDR3 is built from 13 residues. Germline assignment: CDR1 SNHLY and CDR2 FYNNEI. Trimming left V 9 bases short and J 5 bases short, with 16 bases between.

The genes are TRBV7-9 and TRBJ2-1; 10 bases line up with TRBD2. Germline values: CDR1 SEHNR, CDR2 FQNEAQ (reference sequence). This CDR3 region has 15 residues. The ends lost 3 bases at V and 6 bases at J; junction bases unmatched: 5. DNA for the CDR3: TGTGCCAGCAGCTTGCTAGCGGGAGTCCCCAATGAGCAGTTCTTC. Amino acid sequence: CASSLLAGVPNEQFF.